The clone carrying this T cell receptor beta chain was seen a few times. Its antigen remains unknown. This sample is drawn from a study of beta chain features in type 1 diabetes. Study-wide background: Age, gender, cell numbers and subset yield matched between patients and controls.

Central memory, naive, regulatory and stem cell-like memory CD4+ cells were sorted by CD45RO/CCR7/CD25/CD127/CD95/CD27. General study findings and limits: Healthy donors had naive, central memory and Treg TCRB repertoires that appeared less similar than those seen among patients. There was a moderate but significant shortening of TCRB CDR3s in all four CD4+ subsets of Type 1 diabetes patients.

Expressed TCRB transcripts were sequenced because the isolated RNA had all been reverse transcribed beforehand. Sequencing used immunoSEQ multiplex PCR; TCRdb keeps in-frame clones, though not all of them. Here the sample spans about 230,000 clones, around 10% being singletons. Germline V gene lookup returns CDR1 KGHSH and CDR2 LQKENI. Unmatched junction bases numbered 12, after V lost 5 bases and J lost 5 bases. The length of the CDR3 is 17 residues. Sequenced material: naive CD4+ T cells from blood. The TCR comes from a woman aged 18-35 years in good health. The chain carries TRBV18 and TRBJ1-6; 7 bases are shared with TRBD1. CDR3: CASSSYSTGQDNSPLHF. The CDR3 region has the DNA TGTGCCAGCTCATCATACTCGACAGGGCAAGATAATTCACCCCTCCACTTT.